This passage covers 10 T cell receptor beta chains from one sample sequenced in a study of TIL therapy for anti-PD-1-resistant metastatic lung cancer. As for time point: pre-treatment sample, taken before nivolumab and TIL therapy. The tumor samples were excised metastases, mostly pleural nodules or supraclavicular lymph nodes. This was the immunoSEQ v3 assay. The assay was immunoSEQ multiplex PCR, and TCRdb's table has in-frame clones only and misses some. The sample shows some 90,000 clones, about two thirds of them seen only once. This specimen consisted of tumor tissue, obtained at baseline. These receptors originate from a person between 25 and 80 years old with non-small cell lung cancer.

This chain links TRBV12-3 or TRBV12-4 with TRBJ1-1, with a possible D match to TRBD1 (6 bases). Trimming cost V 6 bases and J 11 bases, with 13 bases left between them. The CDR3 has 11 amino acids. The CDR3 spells CASSTQGSAFF. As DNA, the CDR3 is TGTGCCAGCAGCACACAGGGTTCGGCTTTCTTT.

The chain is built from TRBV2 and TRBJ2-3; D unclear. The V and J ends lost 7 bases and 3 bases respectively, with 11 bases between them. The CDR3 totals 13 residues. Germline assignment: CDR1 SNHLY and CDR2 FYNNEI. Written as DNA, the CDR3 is TGTGCCAGCATCCCCACCCGTACAGATACGCAGTATTTT. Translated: CASIPTRTDTQYF.

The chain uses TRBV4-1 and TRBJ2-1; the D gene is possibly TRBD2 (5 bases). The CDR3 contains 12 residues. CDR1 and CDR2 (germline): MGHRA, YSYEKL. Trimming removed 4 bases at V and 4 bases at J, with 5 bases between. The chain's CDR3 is CASSRGYNEQFF. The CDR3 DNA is TGCGCCAGCAGCCGAGGGTACAATGAGCAGTTCTTC.

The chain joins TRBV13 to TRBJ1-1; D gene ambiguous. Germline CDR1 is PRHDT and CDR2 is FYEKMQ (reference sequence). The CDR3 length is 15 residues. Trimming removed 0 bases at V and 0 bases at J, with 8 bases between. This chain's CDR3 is CASSLGNQVNTEAFF. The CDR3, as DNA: TGTGCCAGCAGCTTAGGAAATCAAGTGAACACTGAAGCTTTCTTT. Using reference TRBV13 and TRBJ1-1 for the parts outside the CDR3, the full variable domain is AAGVIQSPRHLIKEKRETATLKCYPIPRHDTVYWYQQGPGQDPQFLISFYEKMQSDKGSIPDRFSAQQFSDYHSELNMSSLELGDSALYFCASSLGNQVNTEAFFGQGTRLTVV.

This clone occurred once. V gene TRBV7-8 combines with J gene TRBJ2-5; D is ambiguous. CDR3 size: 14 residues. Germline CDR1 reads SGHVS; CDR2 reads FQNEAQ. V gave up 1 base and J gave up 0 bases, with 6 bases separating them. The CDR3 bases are TGTGCCAGCAGCTTAGTTGAGTACCAAGAGACCCAGTACTTC. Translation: CASSLVEYQETQYF.

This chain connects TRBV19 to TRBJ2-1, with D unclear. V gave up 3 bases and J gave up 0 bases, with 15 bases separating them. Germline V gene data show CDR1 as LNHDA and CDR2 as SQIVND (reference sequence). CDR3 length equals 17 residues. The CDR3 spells CASSIEAAITSYNEQFF. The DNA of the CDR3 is TGTGCCAGTAGTATCGAGGCAGCTATCACCTCCTACAATGAGCAGTTCTTC.

This chain's CDR3 is CATAGEFSTDTQYF. CDR3 sequence (DNA): TGTGCCACCGCGGGGGAATTTAGCACAGATACGCAGTATTTT. This chain uses TRBV2 with TRBJ2-3, with 7 bases matching TRBD2. Germline trimming cut 10 bases from V and 0 bases from J; bases unmatched to any gene: 7. Germline-derived CDR1 and CDR2 are SNHLY and FYNNEI. The CDR3 length is 14 residues.

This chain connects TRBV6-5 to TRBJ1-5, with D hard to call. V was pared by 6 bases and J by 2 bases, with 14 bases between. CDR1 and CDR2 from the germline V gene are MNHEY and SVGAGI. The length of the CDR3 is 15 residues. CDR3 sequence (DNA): TGTGCCAGCAGAAGAAATGAGGGAGGCAATCAGCCCCAGCATTTT. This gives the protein CASRRNEGGNQPQHF.

The CDR3 loop is CASSARDRTSHEQFF. CDR3 coding DNA: TGTGCCAGCAGCGCCAGGGACAGGACTTCCCATGAGCAGTTCTTC. J is TRBJ2-1 and V is TRBV7-6; TRBD1 matches at 8 bases. J lost 8 bases, V lost 5 bases, and 11 bases had no gene match. Germline V gene lookup returns CDR1 SGHVS and CDR2 FNYEAQ. The CDR3 length is 15 residues.

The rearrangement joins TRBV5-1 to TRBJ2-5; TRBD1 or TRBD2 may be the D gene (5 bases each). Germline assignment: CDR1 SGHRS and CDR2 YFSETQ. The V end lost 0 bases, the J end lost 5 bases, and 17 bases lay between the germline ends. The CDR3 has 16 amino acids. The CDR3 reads CASSLAGGRIKETQYF. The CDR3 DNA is TGCGCCAGCAGCTTGGCTGGGGGTAGAATTAAGGAGACCCAGTACTTC.